The sequence of this TCR beta chain was determined in a study of blood T cell repertoires in COVID-19. Sequenced by immunoSEQ multiplex PCR; TCRdb stores in-frame clones only, minus some. Of about 260,000 clones in the sample, around 89% were seen once. V was pared by 2 bases and J by 0 bases, with 10 bases between. The CDR3 is 15 amino acids. Germline assignment: CDR1 SGHAT and CDR2 FQNNGV. The V gene is TRBV11-2, the J gene TRBJ1-2; D is ambiguous. This TCR derives from a woman aged 50 to 60 who had recovered from COVID-19. Specimen: PBMCs or T cells enriched from blood (not recorded which). CDR3 nucleotides: TGTGCCAGCAGCTTACAGGACTTAGCTAACTATGGCTACACCTTC. It translates to CASSLQDLANYGYTF. Combining the CDR3 with reference TRBV11-2 and TRBJ1-2 gives the whole variable domain EAGVAQSPRYKIIEKRQSVAFWCNPISGHATLYWYQQILGQGPKLLIQFQNNGVVDDSQLPKDRFSAERLKGVDSTLKIQPAKLEDSAVYLCASSLQDLANYGYTFGSGTRLTVV.